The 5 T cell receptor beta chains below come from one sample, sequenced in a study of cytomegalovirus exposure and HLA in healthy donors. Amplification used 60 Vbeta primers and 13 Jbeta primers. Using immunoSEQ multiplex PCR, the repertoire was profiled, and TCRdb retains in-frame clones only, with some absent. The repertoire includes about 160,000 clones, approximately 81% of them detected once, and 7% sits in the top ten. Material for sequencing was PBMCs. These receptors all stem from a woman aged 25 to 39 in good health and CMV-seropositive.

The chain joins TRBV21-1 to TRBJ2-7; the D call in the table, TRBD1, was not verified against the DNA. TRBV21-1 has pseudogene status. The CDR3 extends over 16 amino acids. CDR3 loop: CASSLRDREGSYEQYF. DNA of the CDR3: TGTGCCAGCAGCTTACGGGACAGGGAGGGGTCCTACGAGCAGTACTTC.

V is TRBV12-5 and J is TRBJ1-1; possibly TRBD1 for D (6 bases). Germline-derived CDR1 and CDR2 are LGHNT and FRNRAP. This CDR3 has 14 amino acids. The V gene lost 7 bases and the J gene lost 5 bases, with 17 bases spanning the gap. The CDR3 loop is CASVLGQIVTEAFF. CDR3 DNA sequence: TGTGCTAGTGTCCTTGGACAGATCGTGACTGAAGCTTTCTTT.

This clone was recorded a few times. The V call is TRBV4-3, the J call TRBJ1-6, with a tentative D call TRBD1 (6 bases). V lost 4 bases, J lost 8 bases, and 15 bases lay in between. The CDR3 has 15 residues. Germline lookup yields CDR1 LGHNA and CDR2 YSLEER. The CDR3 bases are TGCGCCAGCAGCCTTGCGGGGGCCTCTGATTCACCCCTCCACTTT. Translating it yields CASSLAGASDSPLHF.

CDR3: CASSWGQTEKLFF. The CDR3 DNA reads as TGCGCCAGCAGCTGGGGACAGACTGAAAAACTGTTTTTT. The chain is built from TRBV5-1 and TRBJ1-4, with 7 positions matching TRBD1. J was trimmed by 7 bases and V by 3 bases; bases with no gene match: 3. Germline CDR1 reads SGHRS; CDR2 reads YFSETQ. The CDR3 has 13 residues.

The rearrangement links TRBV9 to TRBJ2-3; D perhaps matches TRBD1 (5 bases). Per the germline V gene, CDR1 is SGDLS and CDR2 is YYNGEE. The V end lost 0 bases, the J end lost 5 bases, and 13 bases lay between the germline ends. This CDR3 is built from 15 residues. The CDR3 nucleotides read TGTGCCAGCAGCGTAGCTGGCAGGGTTATAGATACGCAGTATTTT. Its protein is CASSVAGRVIDTQYF.